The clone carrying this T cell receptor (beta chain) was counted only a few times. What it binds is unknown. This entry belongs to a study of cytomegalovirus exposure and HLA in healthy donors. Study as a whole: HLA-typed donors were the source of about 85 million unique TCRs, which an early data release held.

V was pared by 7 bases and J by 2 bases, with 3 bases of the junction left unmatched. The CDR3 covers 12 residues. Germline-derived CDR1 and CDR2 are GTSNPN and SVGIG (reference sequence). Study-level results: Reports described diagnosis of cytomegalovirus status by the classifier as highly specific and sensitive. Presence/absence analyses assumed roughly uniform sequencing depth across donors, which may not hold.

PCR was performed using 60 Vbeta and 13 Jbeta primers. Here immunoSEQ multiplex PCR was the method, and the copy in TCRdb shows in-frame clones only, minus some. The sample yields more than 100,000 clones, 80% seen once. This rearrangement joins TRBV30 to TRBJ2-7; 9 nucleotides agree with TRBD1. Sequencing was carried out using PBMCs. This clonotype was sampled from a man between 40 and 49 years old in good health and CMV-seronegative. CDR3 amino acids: CASDRGPYEQYF. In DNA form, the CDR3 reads TGTGCCTCGGACAGGGGACCCTACGAGCAGTACTTC. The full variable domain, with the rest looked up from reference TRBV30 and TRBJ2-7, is SQTIHQWPATLVQPVGSPLSLECTVEGTSNPNLYWYRQAAGRGLQLLFYSVGIGQISSEVPQNLSASRPQDRQFILSSKKLLLSDSGFYLCASDRGPYEQYFGPGTRLTVT.